The 11 T cell receptor beta chains below all came from one sample that was sequenced in a study of PD-L1 blockade in urothelial cancer. Time point meaning: pretreatment peripheral blood. The repertoire was sequenced with immunoSEQ multiplex PCR; TCRdb's copy has only in-frame clones and lacks some. Counted here are some 90,000 clones, 89% occurring once; the ten biggest clones make up about 1%. Specimen: PBMCs, collected around atezolizumab (anti-PD-L1) treatment. These receptors originate from a woman of 80 years or more with urothelial cancer.

This rearrangement joins TRBV19 to TRBJ1-2, with TRBD1 identical over 7 bases. The V gene end was trimmed by 3 bases and the J gene end by 7 bases; junction bases not matched to a gene: 8. The CDR3 consists of 14 residues. In germline, CDR1 is LNHDA, CDR2 SQIVND (reference sequence). The chain's CDR3 is CASSILTGSLGYTF. The DNA for the CDR3 is TGTGCCAGTAGTATCCTGACAGGGAGCCTTGGCTACACCTTC. The variable domain in full, completed from reference TRBV19 and TRBJ1-2, reads DGGITQSPKYLFRKEGQNVTLSCEQNLNHDAMYWYRQDPGQGLRLIYYSQIVNDFQKGDIAEGYSVSREKKESFPLTVTSAQKNPTAFYLCASSILTGSLGYTFGSGTRLTVV.

The chain uses TRBV5-1 and TRBJ2-1, with D hard to call. Germline V lookup: CDR1 SGHRS, CDR2 YFSETQ. This CDR3 region has 16 residues. V lost 7 bases and J 4 bases, leaving 21 bases between the germline ends. CDR3 in amino acids: CASYLSAPIKYNEQFF. Written as DNA, the CDR3 is TGCGCCAGCTACCTCTCAGCGCCGATAAAGTACAATGAGCAGTTCTTC.

The genes are TRBV5-1 and TRBJ1-1, with a tentative D call TRBD1 (6 bases). The length of the CDR3 is 13 residues. Germline CDR1 reads SGHRS; CDR2 reads YFSETQ. The germline V and J ends were trimmed by 5 bases and 8 bases, with 16 bases remaining between them. CDR3 sequence: CASSQPTGHEAFF. The CDR3 DNA reads as TGCGCCAGCAGTCAACCGACAGGACACGAAGCTTTCTTT.

V and J are TRBV10-2 and TRBJ2-3; TRBD1 aligns across 10 bases. CDR3 size: 16 residues. The junction had 11 bases not matched to a gene; V was cut back by 5 bases and J by 6 bases. In germline, CDR1 is WSHSY, CDR2 SAAADI. Here the CDR3 reads CASSSTTGGKGDTQYF. CDR3 coding DNA: TGCGCCAGCAGTTCTACGACAGGGGGCAAAGGTGATACGCAGTATTTT.

The rearrangement links TRBV18 to TRBJ1-1; D is perhaps TRBD1 (6 bases). Trimming shortened V by 0 bases and J by 3 bases, and 20 bases separated the two germline ends. Germline V lookup: CDR1 KGHSH, CDR2 LQKENI. The CDR3 loop spans 18 amino acids. This CDR3 reads CASSPPRAQGSRYTEAFF. CDR3 nucleotide sequence: TGTGCCAGCTCACCACCAAGGGCACAGGGTAGTCGGTACACTGAAGCTTTCTTT. Supplemented by reference TRBV18 and TRBJ1-1, the full variable domain reads NAGVMQNPRHLVRRRGQEARLRCSPMKGHSHVYWYRQLPEEGLKFMVYLQKENIIDESGMPKERFSAEFPKEGPSILRIQQVVRGDSAAYFCASSPPRAQGSRYTEAFFGQGTRLTVV.

This clone was observed a handful of times. The chain carries TRBV19 and TRBJ2-3; D perhaps matches TRBD2 (5 bases). The CDR3 is made up of 14 amino acids. V gave up 2 bases and J gave up 6 bases, with 12 bases separating them. Germline CDR1 is LNHDA and CDR2 is SQIVND (reference sequence). CDR3 DNA sequence: TGTGCCAGTAGTATATTGGTGGGAGCGGATACGCAGTATTTT. Its translation: CASSILVGADTQYF.

This CDR3 reads CASSLENPTNTGELFF. The CDR3 nucleotides read TGCGCCAGCAGCTTGGAAAATCCAACGAACACCGGGGAGCTGTTTTTT. V gene TRBV5-1 combines with J gene TRBJ2-2; D not resolved. Germline V gene lookup returns CDR1 SGHRS and CDR2 YFSETQ. CDR3 length: 16 amino acids. Trimming removed 0 bases from V and 0 bases from J, with 9 bases in between.

The J gene is TRBJ2-3, the V gene TRBV19; 12 bases are a match to TRBD2. Trimming at V came to 3 bases and at J to 1 base, leaving 8 bases not matched to a gene. The CDR3 consists of 18 residues. Germline V gene data show CDR1 as LNHDA and CDR2 as SQIVND (reference sequence). CDR3 loop: CASSMWTSGIRRTDTQYF. Written as DNA, the CDR3 is TGTGCCAGTAGTATGTGGACTAGCGGGATCCGGCGCACAGATACGCAGTATTTT.

The J gene is TRBJ2-7, the V gene TRBV15, with D possibly matching TRBD2 (5 bases). Trimming cost V 0 bases and J 2 bases, with 5 bases left between them. Germline values: CDR1 LNHNV, CDR2 YYDKDF (reference sequence). The CDR3 runs 13 residues. This chain's CDR3 is CATSRDGTYEQYF. CDR3 DNA: TGTGCCACCAGCAGAGACGGGACCTACGAGCAGTACTTC.

The CDR3: CASSRRETQYYEQYF. Written as DNA, the CDR3 is TGTGCCAGCAGTAGAAGGGAGACCCAGTACTACGAGCAGTACTTC. The chain combines TRBV27 with TRBJ2-7; possible D gene TRBD2, 5 bases. The CDR3 has 15 amino acids. Germline lookup yields CDR1 MNHEY and CDR2 SMNVEV (reference sequence). V lost 5 bases and J lost 3, with 17 bases in between.

The chain joins TRBV7-7 to TRBJ2-5, with D tentatively TRBD1 (5 bases). Deletions cut 4 bases from V and 5 bases from J, with 14 bases between. The CDR3 has 14 amino acids. CDR1 is SSHAT and CDR2 is FNYEAQ in the germline V gene (reference sequence). This CDR3 is CASSSDLGPETQYF. CDR3 DNA: TGTGCCAGCAGCTCAGATCTGGGGCCGGAGACCCAGTACTTC.